This T cell receptor (beta chain) is from a study of neurological immune-mediated disorders. The study's findings and limits: None of the CDR3 amino acid sequences found in expanded clones was shared across subjects. This suggests that the TCR-beta repertoires were private in all groups. Falling below healthy controls, multiple sclerosis showed the least TCR clonal expansion, while HTLV-1-associated myelopathy showed the most.

The CDR3 has 14 amino acids. V lost 0 bases and J lost 8, with 17 bases in between. Germline-derived CDR1 and CDR2 are DFQATT and SNEGSKA (reference sequence). Synthesis of cDNA was accomplished via 5'RACE employing 10-nucleotide random UMIs. TCRdb re-called the 5' RACE reads through MiXCR, storing one row per CDR3 protein. The sample lists about 59,000 distinct CDR3 sequences, 3% to 4% occurring once. This clonotype was found many times. Its matching antigen is unknown. Specimen: PBMCs. J is TRBJ2-7 and V is TRBV20-1; possible D gene TRBD2, 6 bases. This TCR was recovered from a woman between 50 and 59 years old with multiple sclerosis. The DNA of the CDR3 is TGCAGTGCTAGAGATGAGAGGGACTCCCTCAAGCAGTACTTC. This sequence encodes CSARDERDSLKQYF.